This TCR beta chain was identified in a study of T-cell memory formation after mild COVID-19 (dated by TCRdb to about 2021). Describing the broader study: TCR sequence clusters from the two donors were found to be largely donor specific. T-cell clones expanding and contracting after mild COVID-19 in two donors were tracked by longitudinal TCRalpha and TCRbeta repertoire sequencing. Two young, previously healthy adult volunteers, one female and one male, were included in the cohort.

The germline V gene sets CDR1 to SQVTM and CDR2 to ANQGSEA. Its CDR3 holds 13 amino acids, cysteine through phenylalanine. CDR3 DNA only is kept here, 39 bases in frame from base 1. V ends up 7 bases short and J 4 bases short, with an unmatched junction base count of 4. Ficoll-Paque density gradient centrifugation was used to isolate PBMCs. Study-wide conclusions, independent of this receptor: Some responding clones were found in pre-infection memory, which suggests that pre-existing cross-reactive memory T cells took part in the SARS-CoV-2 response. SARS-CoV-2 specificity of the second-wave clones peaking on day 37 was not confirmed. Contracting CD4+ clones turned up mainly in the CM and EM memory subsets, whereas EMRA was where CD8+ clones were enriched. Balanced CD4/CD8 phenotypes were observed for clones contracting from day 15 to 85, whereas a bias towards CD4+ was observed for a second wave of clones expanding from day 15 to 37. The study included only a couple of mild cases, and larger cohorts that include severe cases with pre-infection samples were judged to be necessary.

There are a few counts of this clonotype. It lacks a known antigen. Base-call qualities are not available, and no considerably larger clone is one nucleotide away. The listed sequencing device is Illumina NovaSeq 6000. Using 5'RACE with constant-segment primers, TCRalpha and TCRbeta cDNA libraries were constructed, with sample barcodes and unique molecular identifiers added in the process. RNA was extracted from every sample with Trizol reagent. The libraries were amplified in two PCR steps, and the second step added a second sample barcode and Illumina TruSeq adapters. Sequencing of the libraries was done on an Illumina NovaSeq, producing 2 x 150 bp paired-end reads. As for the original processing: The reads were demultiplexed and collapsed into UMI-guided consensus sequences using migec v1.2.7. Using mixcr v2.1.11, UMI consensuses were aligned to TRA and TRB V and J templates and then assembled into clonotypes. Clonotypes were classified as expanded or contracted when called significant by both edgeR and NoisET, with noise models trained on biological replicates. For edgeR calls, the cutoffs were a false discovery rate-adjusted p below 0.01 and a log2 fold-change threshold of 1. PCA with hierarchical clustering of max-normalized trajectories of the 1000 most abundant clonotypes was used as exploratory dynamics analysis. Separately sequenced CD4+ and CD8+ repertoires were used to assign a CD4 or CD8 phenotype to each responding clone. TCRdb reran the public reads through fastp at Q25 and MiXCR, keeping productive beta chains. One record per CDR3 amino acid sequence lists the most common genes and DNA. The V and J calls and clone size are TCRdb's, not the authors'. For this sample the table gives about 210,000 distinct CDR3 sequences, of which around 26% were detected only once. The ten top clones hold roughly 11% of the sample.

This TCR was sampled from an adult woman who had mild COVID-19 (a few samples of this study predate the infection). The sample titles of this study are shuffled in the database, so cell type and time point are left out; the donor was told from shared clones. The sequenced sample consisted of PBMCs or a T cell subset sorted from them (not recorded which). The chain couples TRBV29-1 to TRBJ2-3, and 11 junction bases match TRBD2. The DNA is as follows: TGCAGCGCTGTAGCGGGGGGGCCAGATACGCAGTATTTT. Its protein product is CSAVAGGPDTQYF.